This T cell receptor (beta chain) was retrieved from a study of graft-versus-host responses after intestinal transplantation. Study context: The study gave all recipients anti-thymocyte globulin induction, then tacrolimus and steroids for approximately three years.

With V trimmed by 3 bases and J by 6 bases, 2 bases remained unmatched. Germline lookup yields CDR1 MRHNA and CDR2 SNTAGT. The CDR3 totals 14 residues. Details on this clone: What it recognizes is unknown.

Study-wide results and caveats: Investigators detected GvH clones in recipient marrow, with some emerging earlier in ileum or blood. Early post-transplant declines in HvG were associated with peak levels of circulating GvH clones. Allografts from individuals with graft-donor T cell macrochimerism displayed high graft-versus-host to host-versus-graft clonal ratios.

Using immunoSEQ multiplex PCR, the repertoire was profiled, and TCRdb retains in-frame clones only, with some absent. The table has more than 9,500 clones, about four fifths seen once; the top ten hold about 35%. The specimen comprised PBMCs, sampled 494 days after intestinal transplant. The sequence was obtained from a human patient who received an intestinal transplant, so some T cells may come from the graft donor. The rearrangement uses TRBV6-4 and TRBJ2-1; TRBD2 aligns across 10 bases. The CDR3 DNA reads TGTGCCAGCAGTGAGAGCGGGGGGGCCAATGAGCAGTTCTTC. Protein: CASSESGGANEQFF.